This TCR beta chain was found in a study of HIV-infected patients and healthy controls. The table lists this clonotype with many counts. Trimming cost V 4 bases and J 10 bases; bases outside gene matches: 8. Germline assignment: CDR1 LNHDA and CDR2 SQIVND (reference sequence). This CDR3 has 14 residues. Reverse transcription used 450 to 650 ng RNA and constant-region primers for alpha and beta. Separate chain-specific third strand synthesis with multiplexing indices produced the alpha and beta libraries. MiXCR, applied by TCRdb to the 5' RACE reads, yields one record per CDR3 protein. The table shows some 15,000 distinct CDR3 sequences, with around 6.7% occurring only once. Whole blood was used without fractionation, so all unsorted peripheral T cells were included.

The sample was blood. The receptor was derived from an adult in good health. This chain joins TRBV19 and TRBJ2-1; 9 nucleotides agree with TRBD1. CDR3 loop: CASSSGTGSDEQFF. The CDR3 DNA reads TGTGCCAGTAGTAGCGGGACAGGGTCGGACGAGCAGTTCTTC.